This T cell receptor beta chain was found in a study of T cells in Graves' hyperthyroidism and ophthalmopathy. Overall study context: At initial diagnosis, before any treatment had begun, peripheral blood was obtained.

The source material, RNA transcripts, was used to amplify TCR beta CDR3 regions. The HTBI primer set drove a first-round RT-PCR of the TCR CDR3. TCRdb recomputed calls from the multiplex PCR reads with MiXCR, one row per CDR3 protein. The data contain about 380,000 distinct CDR3 sequences, approximately 13% of them singletons. General observations from the study: A 13 V-J signature model discriminated ophthalmopathy versus stable hyperthyroidism. The model foresaw ophthalmopathy a median around seven months prior to onset.

This clonotype was picked up many times. Antigen unknown. The CDR3 is made up of 16 amino acids. Germline trimming cut 4 bases from V and 2 bases from J; bases unmatched to any gene: 8. CDR1 and CDR2 from the germline V gene are KGHDR and SFDVKD. The V gene is TRBV24-1, the J gene TRBJ1-1, with 8 positions matching TRBD1. The material sequenced was blood. This TCR derives from a man aged 25 to 40 with Graves' hyperthyroidism that later progressed to Graves' ophthalmopathy. The CDR3 protein is CATSDTNRGGNTEAFF. In DNA form, the CDR3 reads TGTGCCACCAGTGACACAAACAGGGGGGGTAACACTGAAGCTTTCTTT.